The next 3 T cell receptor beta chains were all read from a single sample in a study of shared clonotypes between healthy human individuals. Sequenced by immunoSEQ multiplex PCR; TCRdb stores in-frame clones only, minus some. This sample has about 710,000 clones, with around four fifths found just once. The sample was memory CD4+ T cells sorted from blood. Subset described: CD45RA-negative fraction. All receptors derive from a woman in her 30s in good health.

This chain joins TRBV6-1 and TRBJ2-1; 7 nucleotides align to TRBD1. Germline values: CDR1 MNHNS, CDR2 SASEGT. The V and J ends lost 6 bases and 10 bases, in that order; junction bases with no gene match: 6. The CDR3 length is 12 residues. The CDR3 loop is CASSLNRGEQFF. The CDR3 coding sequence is TGTGCCAGCAGCCTGAACAGGGGCGAGCAGTTCTTC.

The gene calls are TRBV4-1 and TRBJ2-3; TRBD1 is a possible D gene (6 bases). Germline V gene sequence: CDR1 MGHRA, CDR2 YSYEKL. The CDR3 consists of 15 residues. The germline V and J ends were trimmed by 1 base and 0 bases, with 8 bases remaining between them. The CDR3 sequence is CASSQGQDSTDTQYF. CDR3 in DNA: TGCGCCAGCAGCCAAGGACAGGATAGCACAGATACGCAGTATTTT.

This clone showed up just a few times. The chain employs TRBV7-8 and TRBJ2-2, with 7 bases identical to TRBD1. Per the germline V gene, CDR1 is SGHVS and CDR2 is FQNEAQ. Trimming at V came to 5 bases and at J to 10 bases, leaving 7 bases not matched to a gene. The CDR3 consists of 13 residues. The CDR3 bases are TGTGCCAGCAGCCGACAGGGCTTTTCGGAGCTGTTTTTT. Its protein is CASSRQGFSELFF.